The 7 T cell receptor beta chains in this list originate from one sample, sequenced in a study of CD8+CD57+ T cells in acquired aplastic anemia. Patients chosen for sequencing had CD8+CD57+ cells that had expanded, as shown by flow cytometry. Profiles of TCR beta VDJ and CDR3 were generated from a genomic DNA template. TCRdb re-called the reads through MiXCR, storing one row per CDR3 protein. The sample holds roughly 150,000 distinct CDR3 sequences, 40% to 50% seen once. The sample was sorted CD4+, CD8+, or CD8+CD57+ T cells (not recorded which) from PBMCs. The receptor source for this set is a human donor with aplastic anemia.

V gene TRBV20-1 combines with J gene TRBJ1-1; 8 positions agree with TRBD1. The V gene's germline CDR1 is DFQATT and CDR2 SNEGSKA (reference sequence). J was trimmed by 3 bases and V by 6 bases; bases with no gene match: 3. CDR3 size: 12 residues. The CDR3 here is CSAQQGDTEAFF. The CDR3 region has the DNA TGCAGTGCACAACAGGGGGACACTGAAGCTTTCTTT.

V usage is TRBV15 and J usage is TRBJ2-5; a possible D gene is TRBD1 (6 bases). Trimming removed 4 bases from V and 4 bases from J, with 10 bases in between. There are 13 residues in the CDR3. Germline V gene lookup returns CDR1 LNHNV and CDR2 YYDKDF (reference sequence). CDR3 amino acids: CATSIRGGETQYF. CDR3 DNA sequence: TGTGCCACCAGCATACGAGGGGGAGAGACCCAGTACTTC.

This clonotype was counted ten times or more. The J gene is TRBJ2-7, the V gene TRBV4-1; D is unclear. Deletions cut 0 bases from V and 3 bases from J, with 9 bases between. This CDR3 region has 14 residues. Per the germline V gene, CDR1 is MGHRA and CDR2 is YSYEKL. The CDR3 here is CASSQDMALYEQYF. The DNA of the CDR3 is TGCGCCAGCAGCCAAGATATGGCACTCTACGAGCAGTACTTC.

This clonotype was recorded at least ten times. CDR3 nucleotides: TGTGCCAGCAGCGTTAGTGGTCCCCCCAATTCACCCCTCCACTTT. Its translation is CASSVSGPPNSPLHF. V is TRBV9 and J is TRBJ1-6; no reliable D call. There are 15 residues in the CDR3. Per germline, CDR1 SGDLS and CDR2 YYNGEE. V gave up 2 bases and J gave up 7 bases, with 13 bases separating them.

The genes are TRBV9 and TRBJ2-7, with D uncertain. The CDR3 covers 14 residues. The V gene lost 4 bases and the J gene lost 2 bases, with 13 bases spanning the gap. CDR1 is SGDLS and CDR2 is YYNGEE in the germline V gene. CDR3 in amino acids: CASSLSRQTYEQYF. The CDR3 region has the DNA TGTGCCAGCAGCTTAAGTCGGCAGACCTACGAGCAGTACTTC.

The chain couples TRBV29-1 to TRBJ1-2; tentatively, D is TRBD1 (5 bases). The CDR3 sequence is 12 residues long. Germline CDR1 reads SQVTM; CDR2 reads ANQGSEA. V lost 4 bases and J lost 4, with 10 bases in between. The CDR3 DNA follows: TGCAGCGTTGGTGTGGGGACCTATGGCTACACCTTC. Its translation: CSVGVGTYGYTF.

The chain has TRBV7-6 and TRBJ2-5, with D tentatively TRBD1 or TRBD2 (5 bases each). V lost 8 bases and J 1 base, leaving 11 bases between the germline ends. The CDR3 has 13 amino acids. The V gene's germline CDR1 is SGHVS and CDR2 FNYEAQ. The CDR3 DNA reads TGTGCCAGCCTTACTGGGGGCCAAGAGACCCAGTACTTC. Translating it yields CASLTGGQETQYF.